The clone carrying this T cell receptor beta chain has just a few counts. The authors prepared the TCRbeta library with unique molecular identifiers. TCRdb recomputed calls from the PCR reads with MiXCR, one row per CDR3 protein. The sample yields around 370,000 distinct CDR3 sequences, 10% seen once. CDR3 size: 15 residues. Deletions cut 4 bases from V and 2 bases from J, with 13 bases between. Germline V CDR1 and CDR2: SGHRS, YFSETQ. This entry is derived from a study of T-cell reconstitution after alpha-beta-depleted transplantation in children. This receptor was taken from a human donor who donated a stem cell graft to a child with acute lymphoblastic leukemia. The input for sequencing was PBMCs from the stem cell graft donor, taken from the stem cell graft. This chain connects TRBV5-1 to TRBJ2-1, with a possible D match to TRBD1 (6 bases). CDR3 bases: TGCGCCAGCAGCCCCACAGGGTTCCCCTACAATGAGCAGTTCTTC. Translation: CASSPTGFPYNEQFF.